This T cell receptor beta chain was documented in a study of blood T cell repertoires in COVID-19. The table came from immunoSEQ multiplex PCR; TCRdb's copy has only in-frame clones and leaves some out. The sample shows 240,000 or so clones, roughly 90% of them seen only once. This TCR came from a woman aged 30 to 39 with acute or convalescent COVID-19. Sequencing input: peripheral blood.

CDR3 loop: CASSALGNWQYNEQFF. Here the CDR3 DNA reads TGTGCCAGCAGTGCCCTCGGGAATTGGCAATACAATGAGCAGTTCTTC. The J gene is TRBJ2-1, the V gene TRBV27, with a weak D call TRBD2 (5 bases). This CDR3 has 16 amino acids. Germline values: CDR1 MNHEY, CDR2 SMNVEV (reference sequence). V lost 5 bases to trimming and J lost 4 bases, with 18 bases between them.